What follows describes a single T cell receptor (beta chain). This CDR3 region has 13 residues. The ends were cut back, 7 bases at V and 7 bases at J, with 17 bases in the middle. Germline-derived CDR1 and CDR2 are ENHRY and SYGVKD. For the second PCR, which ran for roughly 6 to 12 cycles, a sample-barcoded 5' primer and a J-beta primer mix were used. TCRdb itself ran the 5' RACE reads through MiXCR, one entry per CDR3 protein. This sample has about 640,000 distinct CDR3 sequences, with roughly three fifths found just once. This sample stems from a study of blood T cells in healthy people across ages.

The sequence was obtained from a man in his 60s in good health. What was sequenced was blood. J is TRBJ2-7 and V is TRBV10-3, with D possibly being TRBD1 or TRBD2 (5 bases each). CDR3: CAIKGDSGLEQYF. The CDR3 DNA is TGTGCCATCAAAGGGGATTCGGGGCTTGAGCAGTACTTC.